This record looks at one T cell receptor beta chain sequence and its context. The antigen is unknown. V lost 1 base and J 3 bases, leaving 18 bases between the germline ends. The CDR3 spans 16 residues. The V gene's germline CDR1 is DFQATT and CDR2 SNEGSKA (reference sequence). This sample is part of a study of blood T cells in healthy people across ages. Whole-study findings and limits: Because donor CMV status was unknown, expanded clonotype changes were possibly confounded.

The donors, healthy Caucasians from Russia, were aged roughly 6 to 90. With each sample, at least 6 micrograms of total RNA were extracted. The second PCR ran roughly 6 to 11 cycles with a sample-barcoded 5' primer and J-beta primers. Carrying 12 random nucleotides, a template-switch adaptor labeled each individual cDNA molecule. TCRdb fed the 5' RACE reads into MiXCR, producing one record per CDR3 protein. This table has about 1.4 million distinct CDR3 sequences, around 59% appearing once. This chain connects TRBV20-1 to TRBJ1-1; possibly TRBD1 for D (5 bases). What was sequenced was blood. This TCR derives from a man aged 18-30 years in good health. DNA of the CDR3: TGCAGTGCTAGAGTTATCCGGGCCCAGGGTGACACTGAAGCTTTCTTT. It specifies CSARVIRAQGDTEAFF.